These 21 T cell receptor beta chains came from one sample sequenced in a study of metastatic and nonmetastatic thyroid tumors. There were no patients who had received any treatment before thyroid surgery. Via MiXCR, TCRdb re-called the PCR reads. The table records over 14,000 clones, approximately 30% of them present only once. Specimen: tumor tissue. Receptor source: a female donor with papillary thyroid cancer or a benign thyroid nodule (not recorded which). Some clones in this sample may be carry-over from other donors' samples.

This chain connects TRBV19 to TRBJ2-2; 10 positions agree with TRBD1. With V trimmed by 1 base and J by 6 bases, 2 bases remained unmatched. The germline gives CDR1 LNHDA, CDR2 SQIVND (reference sequence). The CDR3 is 15 residues long. CDR3 amino acids: CASSIGGTGAGELFF. Here the CDR3 DNA reads TGTGCCAGTAGTATAGGCGGGACAGGGGCCGGGGAGCTGTTTTTT.

Within the sample, this clone is medium-sized. The gene calls are TRBV7-8 and TRBJ2-7; D is ambiguous. V lost 0 bases and J lost 1, with 10 bases in between. This CDR3 contains 15 residues. Germline V gives CDR1 SGHVS, CDR2 FQNEAQ. The CDR3 region has the DNA TGTGCCAGCAGCTTAGCGTATGGGCAATCCTACGAGCAGTACTTC. It codes for CASSLAYGQSYEQYF.

V and J are TRBV20-1 and TRBJ2-7; the match to TRBD2 covers 10 bases. CDR1 is DFQATT and CDR2 is SNEGSKA in the germline V gene (reference sequence). CDR3 length: 15 amino acids. V was pared by 0 bases and J by 3 bases, with 5 bases of the junction left unmatched. Written as DNA, the CDR3 is TGCAGTGCTAGAGATCCTAGCGGGGGCAGCTACGAGCAGTACTTC. Amino acids: CSARDPSGGSYEQYF.

This clone is medium-sized by share. The V gene is TRBV7-2, the J gene TRBJ2-3, with 9 nucleotides matching TRBD1. CDR1 is SGHTA and CDR2 is FQGNSA in the germline V gene. Unmatched junction bases numbered 11, after V lost 6 bases and J lost 4 bases. CDR3 length equals 16 residues. Here the CDR3 reads CASSSTGTGYPDTQYF. The CDR3 nucleotides read TGTGCCAGCAGTTCAACCGGGACAGGGTATCCAGATACGCAGTATTTT.

This rearrangement joins TRBV2 to TRBJ2-3, with 12 bases fitting TRBD2. J was trimmed by 3 bases and V by 7 bases; bases with no gene match: 20. CDR1 and CDR2 from the germline V gene are SNHLY and FYNNEI. The CDR3 has 20 amino acids. The CDR3 DNA follows: TGTGCCAGCATGAGGATCTTTGGACTAGCGGGACAGGGATTTACAGATACGCAGTATTTT. Protein: CASMRIFGLAGQGFTDTQYF.

This clone rates as medium-sized (0.01 to 0.1%). This chain connects TRBV15 to TRBJ2-1, with D possibly TRBD1 on 5 matching bases. CDR1 and CDR2 (germline): LNHNV, YYDKDF (reference sequence). V lost 4 bases to trimming and J lost 4 bases, with 20 bases between them. There are 17 residues in the CDR3. The CDR3 protein is CATSILPRTQTYNEQFF. The CDR3 DNA follows: TGTGCCACCAGCATTCTCCCCCGGACACAAACTTACAATGAGCAGTTCTTC.

V usage is TRBV2 and J usage is TRBJ2-7, with D possibly matching TRBD1 (5 bases). Germline lookup yields CDR1 SNHLY and CDR2 FYNNEI. The CDR3 sequence is 14 residues long. V was shortened by 0 bases and J by 4 bases, with 10 bases between the two germline ends. CDR3 nucleotides: TGTGCCAGCAGTGAAGCAAGGGGCGAGTACGAGCAGTACTTC. It encodes CASSEARGEYEQYF.

The table lists this clone with a few counts. The chain couples TRBV27 to TRBJ1-2; the D gene is possibly TRBD1 (5 bases). The CDR3 runs to 12 residues. V lost 6 bases and J lost 8, with 13 bases in between. CDR1 is MNHEY and CDR2 is SMNVEV in the germline V gene (reference sequence). DNA for the CDR3: TGTGCCAGCAGGACCACAGGAGGAGGCTACACCTTC. Translation gives CASRTTGGGYTF.

The table lists this clone with many counts. A read error may explain this, as a much larger clone is one base away. The sample carries other DNA sequences with the same CDR3. J is TRBJ1-1 and V is TRBV20-1; D remains ambiguous. The CDR3 loop spans 13 amino acids. The germline V gene has CDR1 DFQATT and CDR2 SNEGSKA (reference sequence). CDR3 protein: CSAFNPLNTEAFF. The CDR3 DNA is TGCAGCGCATTTAACCCCCTGAACACTGAAGCTTTCTTT.

In this sample, this clone turned up a few times. This chain links TRBV12-3 or TRBV12-4 with TRBJ2-3; 8 nucleotides line up with TRBD2. The CDR3 spans 18 residues. Trimming cost V 4 bases and J 0 bases; bases outside gene matches: 12. The CDR3 reads CASSSTLGLAGSTDTQYF. The CDR3 DNA reads as TGTGCCAGCAGTTCTACCCTTGGGCTAGCGGGTAGCACAGATACGCAGTATTTT.

By sample fraction, this clone is medium-sized (0.01 to 0.1%). The chain employs TRBV9 and TRBJ1-1, with 9 bases matching TRBD1. The V segment lost 3 bases and the J segment 2 bases; nucleotides outside the gene matches: 2. Germline assignment: CDR1 SGDLS and CDR2 YYNGEE. The CDR3 totals 14 residues. The CDR3 protein is CASSAGQGNTEAFF. CDR3 sequence (DNA): TGTGCCAGCAGCGCGGGACAGGGTAACACTGAAGCTTTCTTT.

The chain links TRBV6-1 to TRBJ2-3; unclear D gene. CDR1 is MNHNS, CDR2 SASEGT, per germline. This CDR3 has 12 residues. Trimming removed 8 bases from V and 4 bases from J, with 10 bases in between. This CDR3 is CASSGLADTQYF. CDR3 sequence (DNA): TGTGCCAGCTCAGGTTTAGCAGATACGCAGTATTTT.

This clone has ten or more counts. Just one base apart from a much larger clone, this may be a read error. This sample includes further DNA sequences coding for the same CDR3. This sequence joins TRBV19 and TRBJ1-1; D ambiguous. V lost 1 base to trimming and J lost 6 bases, with 24 bases between them. Germline V gene sequence: CDR1 LNHDA, CDR2 SQIVND (reference sequence). The CDR3 runs to 18 residues. The DNA for the CDR3 is TGTGCCAGTAGTATAGCGACATGGGTGGAATCGGCTTCCCCTGAAGCTTTCTTT. Residues: CASSIATWVESASPEAFF.

V usage is TRBV20-1 and J usage is TRBJ1-2, with 8 bases fitting TRBD1. This CDR3 has 14 amino acids. CDR1 and CDR2 from the germline V gene are DFQATT and SNEGSKA (reference sequence). The ends lost 3 bases at V and 13 bases at J; junction bases unmatched: 16. DNA for the CDR3: TGCAGTGCTAGGCGTAGCGGACAGGGCCTTGGGGGCACCTTC. Its protein is CSARRSGQGLGGTF.

This rearrangement joins TRBV7-2 to TRBJ2-7; tentatively, D is TRBD2 (5 bases). With 5 bases removed from V and 1 base from J, the gap between germline ends came to 12 bases. From germline, CDR1 is SGHTA and CDR2 FQGNSA. The CDR3 contains 14 residues. The CDR3 nucleotides read TGTGCCAGCAGCCCAAACGGGGAGTCCTACGAGCAGTACTTC. As protein: CASSPNGESYEQYF.

This clone was detected many times. One base away lies a much larger clone, so this may be a sequencing read error. J is TRBJ2-3 and V is TRBV12-3 or TRBV12-4; 7 positions agree with TRBD1. Unmatched junction bases numbered 8, after V lost 5 bases and J lost 3 bases. CDR3 length: 15 amino acids. DNA of the CDR3: TGTGCCAGCAGTATCAGGGGGACGGATACAGATACGCAGTATTTT. Its translation is CASSIRGTDTDTQYF.

The V gene is TRBV9, the J gene TRBJ2-5, with 10 bases identical to TRBD1. After removal of 4 bases from V and 3 bases from J, the junction contained 9 bases not matched to a gene. This CDR3 region has 16 residues. Germline values: CDR1 SGDLS, CDR2 YYNGEE. The CDR3: CASSRKTGGKEETQYF. The CDR3 DNA follows: TGTGCCAGCAGCCGTAAGACAGGGGGCAAAGAAGAGACCCAGTACTTC.

This clone was counted at least ten times. This chain joins TRBV6-1 and TRBJ2-1; TRBD2 agrees at 7 bases. Germline V gene sequence: CDR1 MNHNS, CDR2 SASEGT. This CDR3 is 15 amino acids long. V trimming: 3 bases; J trimming: 4 bases; junction bases outside the gene matches: 6. CDR3 DNA sequence: TGTGCCAGCAGTGAGAGGCTAGCGGAATACAATGAGCAGTTCTTC. Its protein product is CASSERLAEYNEQFF.

This clone is labeled as medium-sized (0.01 to 0.1%). The chain joins TRBV19 to TRBJ2-1, with D perhaps TRBD1 or TRBD2 (5 bases each). The CDR3 contains 15 residues. Germline loops: CDR1 LNHDA, CDR2 SQIVND (reference sequence). V was trimmed by 7 bases and J by 4 bases, leaving 17 bases between them. The CDR3 loop reads CASTRLGDPYNEQFF. The CDR3 DNA follows: TGTGCCAGTACCCGATTGGGGGACCCTTACAATGAGCAGTTCTTC. Looking up the rest from reference TRBV19 and TRBJ2-1 gives the full variable domain: DGGITQSPKYLFRKEGQNVTLSCEQNLNHDAMYWYRQDPGQGLRLIYYSQIVNDFQKGDIAEGYSVSREKKESFPLTVTSAQKNPTAFYLCASTRLGDPYNEQFFGPGTRLTVL.

This rearrangement joins TRBV19 to TRBJ1-2; 9 nucleotides match TRBD1. CDR1 LNHDA and CDR2 SQIVND come from the germline V gene (reference sequence). Trimming cost V 7 bases and J 7 bases; bases outside gene matches: 4. This CDR3 has 12 residues. The CDR3 reads CASTADRGGYTF. As DNA, the CDR3 is TGTGCCAGTACCGCGGACAGGGGTGGCTACACCTTC.

This clone was counted between two and nine times. J is TRBJ1-2 and V is TRBV12-3 or TRBV12-4; TRBD1 might be the D (6 bases). Between the trimmed V and J ends, which lost 0 bases and 4 bases, there was a span of 6 bases. The CDR3 is 13 residues long. The CDR3 loop reads CASSLAGGYGYTF. The DNA of the CDR3 is TGTGCCAGCAGTTTAGCAGGGGGCTATGGCTACACCTTC.